This entry is about one TCR beta chain. The target antigen is unknown. Profiling relied on immunoSEQ multiplex PCR, and the TCRdb table lists in-frame clones only, not all of them. The sample has 75,000 to 100,000 clones, more than 80% seen once. This sample stems from a study of OX40 agonist ivuxolimab in advanced cancers. Study-wide background: One hepatocellular carcinoma and two cutaneous melanoma patients partially responded. Broader study findings: With doses of 0.1 to 3.0 mg/kg, CD4+ and CD8+ blood T cells had undergone clonal expansion by week 6.

Drawing of blood for sampling happened at baseline, at cycle 4 day 1, and at cycle 7 day 1. Germline loops: CDR1 MNHNS, CDR2 SASEGT. V lost 6 bases and J 1 base, leaving 12 bases between the germline ends. The CDR3 length is 15 residues. The rearrangement links TRBV6-1 to TRBJ2-2; D not certain. Sequencing was performed on CD4+ or CD8+ T cells sorted from blood, taken in a trial of the OX40 agonist ivuxolimab. The receptor was isolated from an adult with an advanced solid tumor such as melanoma, head and neck, liver or kidney cancer. Here the CDR3 DNA reads TGTGCCAGCAGCCCGCAGTGGGGGAACACCGGGGAGCTGTTTTTT. This translates into CASSPQWGNTGELFF.